These 21 T cell receptor beta chains share one sample of origin, sequenced in a study of blood T cell repertoires in COVID-19. Method: immunoSEQ multiplex PCR; TCRdb's copy keeps in-frame clones and lacks some. This table holds a few hundred thousand clones, 80% to 85% found once. Material for sequencing was peripheral blood. The receptors derive from a person aged 65 to 85 with COVID-19, enrolled during active disease.

The CDR3 loop is CASSPGTGSLVYGYTF. The CDR3 DNA follows: TGTGCCAGCAGCCCCGGGACAGGGTCGTTGGTCTATGGCTACACCTTC. The V call is TRBV5-6, the J call TRBJ1-2, with 9 bases fitting TRBD1. CDR1 and CDR2 from the germline V gene are SGHDT and YYEEEE. The CDR3 is made up of 16 amino acids. V dropped 4 bases and J dropped 4; count of bases not matched to a gene: 11.

This clone has only one observation. The chain recombines TRBV19 with TRBJ2-1; no definite D call. V dropped 6 bases and J dropped 0 bases, with 12 bases sitting between them. This CDR3 region has 15 residues. The V gene's germline CDR1 is LNHDA and CDR2 SQIVND (reference sequence). CDR3 amino acids: CASRLSSVSYNEQFF. The CDR3 nucleotides read TGTGCCAGTAGGCTATCTTCTGTCTCCTACAATGAGCAGTTCTTC.

The rearrangement links TRBV7-2 to TRBJ2-7; 10 bases agree with TRBD2. V trimming: 4 bases; J trimming: 4 bases; junction bases outside the gene matches: 7. Per the germline V gene, CDR1 is SGHTA and CDR2 is FQGNSA. CDR3 length: 15 amino acids. CDR3 loop: CASSYVAGGVYEQYF. CDR3 DNA sequence: TGTGCCAGCAGCTACGTAGCGGGAGGAGTTTACGAGCAGTACTTC. Full variable domain (remainder filled in from reference TRBV7-2 and TRBJ2-7): GAGVSQSPSNKVTEKGKDVELRCDPISGHTALYWYRQSLGQGLEFLIYFQGNSAPDKSGLPSDRFSAERTGGSVSTLTIQRTQQEDSAVYLCASSYVAGGVYEQYFGPGTRLTVT.

This chain connects TRBV7-2 to TRBJ1-4, with TRBD1 matching over 8 bases. The CDR3 loop spans 16 amino acids. Per the germline V gene, CDR1 is SGHTA and CDR2 is FQGNSA. J was trimmed by 8 bases and V by 5 bases; bases with no gene match: 13. The CDR3 region has the DNA TGTGCCAGCAGCACCGATCCTCAGGGGGCGAGGGAAAAACTGTTTTTT. Its protein product is CASSTDPQGAREKLFF.

This rearrangement joins TRBV27 to TRBJ2-3; D is ambiguous. There are 16 residues in the CDR3. Deletions cut 2 bases from V and 0 bases from J, with 12 bases between. The germline V gene has CDR1 MNHEY and CDR2 SMNVEV (reference sequence). The chain's CDR3 is CASSLLPPASTDTQYF. The CDR3 coding sequence is TGTGCCAGCAGTTTACTACCTCCTGCTAGCACAGATACGCAGTATTTT.

The chain combines TRBV27 with TRBJ2-1; 12 bases align to TRBD2. Germline trimming cut 1 base from V and 8 bases from J; bases unmatched to any gene: 9. CDR1 MNHEY and CDR2 SMNVEV come from the germline V gene (reference sequence). The CDR3 spans 17 residues. CDR3 sequence (DNA): TGTGCCAGCAGTTTATTTTCGCTAGCGGGAGGGTTAGATGAGCAGTTCTTC. Translating gives CASSLFSLAGGLDEQFF.

The chain uses TRBV5-1 and TRBJ1-2; 8 bases are shared with TRBD1. The germline gives CDR1 SGHRS, CDR2 YFSETQ. The V and J ends lost 4 bases and 0 bases, in that order; junction bases with no gene match: 8. This CDR3 has 16 amino acids. CDR3 nucleotide sequence: TGCGCCAGCAGCAAAGTTCTACAGGGGGCTAACTATGGCTACACCTTC. This codes for CASSKVLQGANYGYTF.

V and J are TRBV3-1 (or the pseudogene TRBV3-2) and TRBJ2-7, with 7 bases fitting TRBD1. Germline trimming cut 4 bases from V and 0 bases from J; bases unmatched to any gene: 3. The CDR3 has 14 amino acids. Per germline, CDR1 LGHDT and CDR2 YNNKEL (reference sequence). The CDR3 sequence: CASSPAGGSYEQYF. Written as DNA, the CDR3 is TGTGCCAGCAGCCCCGCAGGGGGCTCCTACGAGCAGTACTTC.

This chain links TRBV7-9 with TRBJ1-1; D is undetermined. Trimming shortened V by 2 bases and J by 3 bases, and 7 bases separated the two germline ends. This CDR3 comprises 13 residues. CDR1 SEHNR and CDR2 FQNEAQ come from the germline V gene (reference sequence). The CDR3 spells CASSLTGYTEAFF. In DNA form, the CDR3 reads TGTGCCAGCAGCTTAACGGGTTACACTGAAGCTTTCTTT.

Points on this clone: The junction does not match germline at one end; this may be a read error. The chain joins TRBV30 to TRBJ1-6; D perhaps matches TRBD1 (6 bases). The CDR3 contains 12 residues. Germline V gene lookup returns CDR1 GTSNPN and CDR2 SVGIG (reference sequence). The CDR3 DNA reads as TGTGCCTGGAAGATTCCGCGACAGGACCTGTACTTT. Translating gives CAWKIPRQDLYF.

V is TRBV27 and J is TRBJ2-2; TRBD1 might be the D (6 bases). This CDR3 is 15 amino acids long. Germline V gene sequence: CDR1 MNHEY, CDR2 SMNVEV (reference sequence). V was cut by 8 bases and J by 6 bases, with 19 bases left in between. The CDR3 sequence: CASRSKAGVAGELFF. The CDR3 nucleotides are TGTGCCAGCCGCTCGAAGGCAGGGGTGGCCGGGGAGCTGTTTTTT.

The rearrangement uses TRBV25-1 and TRBJ1-1, with 10 bases matching TRBD1. CDR1 and CDR2 (germline): MGHDK, SYGVNS. Trimming removed 3 bases from V and 13 bases from J; junction bases left unmatched: 2. This CDR3 has 11 amino acids. CDR3 sequence: CASSEGDRGFF. The CDR3 coding sequence is TGTGCCAGCAGTGAGGGGGACAGGGGTTTCTTT.

The chain employs TRBV7-2 and TRBJ2-7; 8 bases are a match to TRBD2. Germline values: CDR1 SGHTA, CDR2 FQGNSA. Losses at the gene ends were 7 bases for V and 1 base for J; bases not matched to a gene: 6. The CDR3 length is 14 residues. CDR3 sequence (DNA): TGTGCCAGCACCCCAGGACTAGCTTCCTACGAGCAGTACTTC. It is translated as CASTPGLASYEQYF.

The chain employs TRBV5-1 and TRBJ1-2, with D hard to call. The V end lost 4 bases, the J end lost 0 bases, and 28 bases lay between the germline ends. The CDR3 spans 20 residues. Germline assignment: CDR1 SGHRS and CDR2 YFSETQ. CDR3 sequence reads: CASSPSPRPVHGVPNYGYTF. The CDR3 coding sequence is TGCGCCAGCAGCCCAAGCCCCCGGCCGGTACACGGGGTTCCTAACTATGGCTACACCTTC.

The rearrangement joins TRBV4-3 to TRBJ2-1, with 7 bases that match TRBD1. The CDR3 has 14 amino acids. Trimming took 4 bases from V and 4 from J; bases not matched to a gene: 4. Germline CDR1 is LGHNA and CDR2 is YSLEER. CDR3 protein: CASSRSQGYNEQFF. The CDR3 DNA reads TGCGCCAGCAGCCGGTCACAGGGGTACAATGAGCAGTTCTTC.

This chain joins TRBV2 and TRBJ2-3; 8 positions agree with TRBD2. Germline values: CDR1 SNHLY, CDR2 FYNNEI. The CDR3 is made up of 14 amino acids. With V trimmed by 6 bases and J by 0 bases, 2 bases remained unmatched. This CDR3 is CASRLAASTDTQYF. CDR3 sequence (DNA): TGTGCCAGCAGACTAGCGGCGAGCACAGATACGCAGTATTTT. Filled out from reference TRBV2 and TRBJ2-3, the complete variable domain reads EPEVTQTPSHQVTQMGQEVILRCVPISNHLYFYWYRQILGQKVEFLVSFYNNEISEKSEIFDDQFSVERPDGSNFTLKIRSTKLEDSAMYFCASRLAASTDTQYFGPGTRLTVL.

V usage is TRBV11-2 and J usage is TRBJ1-6; perhaps TRBD1 as D (5 bases). Trimming shortened V by 4 bases and J by 0 bases, and 7 bases separated the two germline ends. The germline gives CDR1 SGHAT, CDR2 FQNNGV. This CDR3 is built from 15 residues. The CDR3 loop reads CASSSGGSYNSPLHF. The CDR3 bases are TGTGCCAGCAGCTCGGGGGGCTCCTATAATTCACCCCTCCACTTT.

This rearrangement joins TRBV11-2 to TRBJ2-2; 9 bases align to TRBD2. Trimming took 1 base from V and 0 from J; bases not matched to a gene: 3. Germline CDR1 SGHAT, CDR2 FQNNGV. The CDR3 length is 17 residues. The CDR3 loop reads CASSLASGDANTGELFF. The CDR3 bases are TGTGCCAGCAGCTTAGCTAGCGGGGACGCGAACACCGGGGAGCTGTTTTTT.

This chain uses TRBV21-1 with TRBJ2-3; TRBD2, the table's D call, was not compared with the DNA. TRBV21-1 is marked as a pseudogene. This CDR3 spans 21 amino acids. The CDR3 region has the DNA TGTGCCAGCAGCAAACGAGGGCCGCACGGGCCGGGACTAGCGACGGCAGATACGCAGTATTTT. Its protein is CASSKRGPHGPGLATADTQYF.

The chain recombines TRBV5-1 with TRBJ2-1; 13 nucleotides align to TRBD2. The V and J ends lost 3 bases and 10 bases, in that order; junction bases with no gene match: 7. This CDR3 is 15 amino acids long. Germline CDR1 reads SGHRS; CDR2 reads YFSETQ. The CDR3, as DNA: TGCGCCAGCAGCTATGGGACTAGCGGGGCGGGAGAGCAGTTCTTC. Translation gives CASSYGTSGAGEQFF.

In its sample, this clone was seen a few times. The chain has TRBV5-4 and TRBJ1-2; the D is unclear. In germline, CDR1 is SGHNT, CDR2 YYREEE (reference sequence). This CDR3 has 13 residues. V was cut by 7 bases and J by 0 bases, with 10 bases left in between. The CDR3 is CASLMRPNYGYTF. The CDR3 nucleotides are TGTGCCAGCTTAATGCGCCCTAACTATGGCTACACCTTC. Based on the CDR3 plus reference TRBV5-4 and TRBJ1-2, the full variable domain is ETGVTQSPTHLIKTRGQQVTLRCSSQSGHNTVSWYQQALGQGPQFIFQYYREEENGRGNFPPRFSGLQFPNYSSELNVNALELDDSALYLCASLMRPNYGYTFGSGTRLTVV.